Reported below is one T cell receptor beta chain. The antigen is unknown. This specimen comes from a study of shared clonotypes between healthy human individuals. Study as a whole: The study enrolled a couple of women and a few men aged 18 to 49. Three plates each covered CD4 naive and memory; CD8 naive two, CD8 memory one.

The germline V gene encodes CDR1 SGDLS and CDR2 YYNGEE. The CDR3 spans 13 residues. Trimming took 4 bases from V and 6 from J, leaving 13 bases between them. Broader study findings: In having few donors, the study represented limited genetic and exposure-history diversity. The rarefaction results pointed to incomplete sorted-subset sequencing despite large depth.

Data came from immunoSEQ multiplex PCR; TCRdb stores just in-frame clones and leaves some out. The table includes under 2,500,000 clones, almost 96% detected once. The receptor was isolated from a young man in good health. V and J are TRBV9 and TRBJ1-2; D is unresolved. The sequencing input was naive CD4+ T cells sorted from blood. Subset given: CD45RA+ positively selected. The CDR3 loop reads CASSSKGGDGYTF. The CDR3 DNA follows: TGTGCCAGCAGCTCCAAAGGAGGCGATGGCTACACCTTC.